This T cell receptor beta chain was retrieved from a study of cytomegalovirus exposure and HLA in healthy donors. Across the whole study: In terms of ancestry, the Caucasian-associated cluster contained about four fifths of the roughly 400 genotyped donors. General study points: Among CMV-associated TCR beta chains, most appeared HLA-restricted in a later analysis. A link between a missense DCLRE1C variant and TCR beta V- and J-gene trimming emerged from a later analysis. A later look showed TCR association rates differing by HLA locus, highest for DRB1 and lowest for HLA-C.

60 Vbeta and 13 Jbeta primers were used in PCR. Assay used: immunoSEQ multiplex PCR; TCRdb lists only in-frame clones, some missing. The data contain roughly 140,000 clones, about three quarters of them singletons. For this clone: Its antigen is currently unknown.

The TCR comes from a male donor in good health and CMV-seronegative. Sequencing input: PBMCs.

CDR3 DNA sequence: TGTGCCAGCTCACCAAAGGGGTCGCAGAACACTGAAGCTTTCTTT. It specifies CASSPKGSQNTEAFF. This chain links TRBV18 with TRBJ1-1; D may be TRBD1 (5 bases). Germline V gene lookup returns CDR1 KGHSH and CDR2 LQKENI. CDR3 length: 15 residues. V was clipped by 2 bases and J by 1 base, with 11 bases between them.